A selection of T cell receptor beta chains follows, all from one sample in a study of blood T cell repertoires in COVID-19. Generated by immunoSEQ multiplex PCR, the TCRdb table keeps only in-frame clones and is missing some. The sample lists fewer than 300,000 clones; around 89% were seen once. The sequenced sample was PBMCs or T cells enriched from blood (not recorded which). The receptors were gathered from a man aged 35 to 55 who had recovered from COVID-19. Each CDR3 is given with its conserved first and last residue. Each record gives: D gene, J gene, V gene, clone size, CDR3 protein, CDR3 DNA. D genes are given only for firm matches. Not every row has a clone size; where given, it reads once, few, many or a size class.

>TRBD2|TRBJ2-3|TRBV3-1/TRBV3-2|.
CASSQDWGTSGGAGDTQYF
TGTGCCAGCAGCCAAGATTGGGGTACTAGCGGGGGGGCCGGAGATACGCAGTATTTT
>TRBD1|TRBJ1-5|TRBV10-3|.
CAIGGSGNQPQHF
TGTGCCATAGGGGGCTCGGGCAATCAGCCCCAGCATTTT
>TRBD1|TRBJ1-1|TRBV19|.
CASRPPDRGQNTEAFF
TGTGCCAGTAGACCCCCTGACAGGGGGCAAAACACTGAAGCTTTCTTT
>TRBD1|TRBJ2-1|TRBV19|once
CASSTRGDRDNEQFF
TGTGCCAGTAGTACCCGGGGGGACAGGGACAATGAGCAGTTCTTC
>TRBD1|TRBJ1-6|TRBV5-6|.
CASSRTGGFYSPLHF
TGTGCCAGCAGCCGGACAGGGGGCTTTTATTCACCCCTCCACTTT
>.|TRBJ2-1|TRBV4-1|.
CASSGRTPEQFF
TGCGCCAGCAGCGGACGGACACCCGAGCAGTTCTTC
>.|TRBJ2-1|TRBV2|.
CASRGVRGSDEDNEQFF
TGTGCCAGCAGGGGGGTCAGGGGATCAGACGAGGACAATGAGCAGTTCTTC
>.|TRBJ2-5|TRBV2|.
CASRGKGGPRETQYF
TGTGCCAGCAGAGGGAAGGGGGGGCCGCGGGAGACCCAGTACTTC
>.|TRBJ2-1|TRBV7-6|.
CASSLVSEQFF
TGTGCCAGCAGCTTAGTGAGTGAGCAGTTCTTC
>TRBD1|TRBJ1-2|TRBV9|.
CASSVDDRGRRGYTF
TGTGCCAGCAGCGTGGATGACAGGGGGCGTCGTGGCTACACCTTC
>.|TRBJ2-3|TRBV6-5|.
CASSYTKSPTDTQYF
TGTGCCAGCAGTTACACTAAATCCCCCACAGATACGCAGTATTTT
>.|TRBJ1-2|TRBV28|.
CASSPTGLGYGYTF
TGTGCCAGCAGCCCAACAGGGCTGGGCTATGGCTACACCTTC
>.|TRBJ1-5|TRBV15|.
CATRLDIGNSNQPQHF
TGTGCCACCAGGCTGGACATTGGGAATAGCAATCAGCCCCAGCATTTT
>.|TRBJ2-2|TRBV6-5|.
CASSRLVGPGELFF
TGTGCCAGCAGTCGACTAGTCGGGCCCGGGGAGCTGTTTTTT
>TRBD1|TRBJ2-2|TRBV12-5|few
CASGPDGQGANGELFF
TGTGCTAGTGGTCCAGACGGACAGGGGGCAAACGGGGAGCTGTTTTTT
>TRBD2|TRBJ2-7|TRBV29-1|.
CSVGLAGGRYEQYF
TGCAGCGTCGGACTAGCGGGAGGGCGGTACGAGCAGTACTTC
>.|TRBJ2-7|TRBV19|few
CASSIGSAATYEQYF
TGTGCCAGTAGTATCGGTAGCGCTGCTACCTACGAGCAGTACTTC
>.|TRBJ1-2|TRBV5-1|.
CASSRGQALNYGYTF
TGCGCCAGCAGCAGAGGACAAGCCCTTAACTATGGCTACACCTTC
>TRBD1|TRBJ2-1|TRBV7-2|.
CASSPRWTGGLGQFF
TGTGCCAGCAGCCCTCGTTGGACAGGGGGCTTAGGGCAGTTCTTC
>TRBD2|TRBJ2-3|TRBV7-2|.
CASSSGLVRTDTQYF
TGTGCCAGCAGCTCAGGACTAGTTCGCACAGATACGCAGTATTTT
>.|TRBJ2-1|TRBV21-1|.
CASSKGTSGNYNEQFF
TGTGCCAGCAGCAAAGGGACTAGCGGGAACTACAATGAGCAGTTCTTC
>TRBD1|TRBJ1-5|TRBV5-6|once
CASSRRTGYSNQPQHF
TGTGCCAGCAGCCGGAGGACAGGGTATAGCAATCAGCCCCAGCATTTT
>.|TRBJ1-5|TRBV11-3|.
CASSQGSNQPQHF
TGTGCCAGCAGCCAGGGAAGCAATCAGCCCCAGCATTTT
>.|TRBJ1-4|TRBV19|.
CASSPRQLANEKLFF
TGTGCCAGTAGCCCACGACAGTTGGCTAATGAAAAACTGTTTTTT
>.|TRBJ1-1|TRBV9|once
CASSVAPAGRRLNTEAFF
TGTGCCAGCAGCGTAGCCCCAGCTGGCCGCAGGTTGAACACTGAAGCTTTCTTT
>.|TRBJ1-2|TRBV27|.
CASGSGRDYGYTF
TGTGCCAGCGGCTCAGGGCGAGACTATGGCTACACCTTC
>.|TRBJ1-2|TRBV3-1/TRBV3-2|.
CASSQLLGGGLYGYTF
TGTGCCAGCAGCCAACTTTTGGGGGGTGGGTTGTACGGCTACACCTTC
>TRBD1|TRBJ2-3|TRBV4-1|.
CASSQWTGLNTQYF
TGCGCCAGCAGCCAGTGGACAGGGTTAAATACGCAGTATTTT
>TRBD1|TRBJ1-1|TRBV30|.
CAWGDRGRGAEAFF
TGTGCCTGGGGGGACAGGGGGCGAGGCGCTGAAGCTTTCTTT
>.|TRBJ2-3|TRBV11-2|.
CASSLGGRGSTDTQYF
TGTGCCAGCAGCTTAGGAGGCCGCGGGAGCACAGATACGCAGTATTTT
>.|TRBJ2-7|TRBV10-3|.
CAISDLSETYEQYF
TGTGCCATCAGTGATCTATCCGAGACCTACGAGCAGTACTTC
>.|TRBJ2-3|TRBV7-2|.
CASSRDINTQYF
TGTGCCAGCAGCCGGGACATAAATACGCAGTATTTT
>.|TRBJ1-6|TRBV19|.
CASSIVFRTRNSPLHF
TGTGCCAGTAGTATAGTATTTAGGACACGGAATTCACCCCTCCACTTT
>.|TRBJ1-2|TRBV11-2|.
CASSLEAGADYGYTF
TGTGCCAGCAGCTTAGAGGCAGGGGCGGACTATGGCTACACCTTC
>.|TRBJ2-7|TRBV14|.
CASSLRRGGLGDEQYF
TGTGCCAGCAGCCTCCGGAGGGGGGGCCTAGGGGACGAGCAGTACTTC
>TRBD1|TRBJ2-7|TRBV2|.
CASSDEGQGSYEQYF
TGTGCCAGCAGTGACGAGGGACAGGGGTCCTACGAGCAGTACTTC
>.|TRBJ1-3|TRBV24-1|.
CATTRLGVTVGNTIYF
TGTGCCACCACCCGACTAGGAGTTACAGTTGGAAACACCATATATTTT
>TRBD1|TRBJ1-2|TRBV19|.
CASKRDRQNYGYTF
TGTGCCAGTAAGCGGGACAGGCAAAACTATGGCTACACCTTC
>TRBD1|TRBJ2-2|TRBV9|once
CASSVFTGTANTGELFF
TGTGCCAGCAGCGTATTCACAGGGACAGCAAACACCGGGGAGCTGTTTTTT
>.|TRBJ1-1|TRBV6-5|once
CASSYSKIVSNTEAFF
TGTGCCAGCAGTTACTCGAAGATAGTCTCGAACACTGAAGCTTTCTTT
>.|TRBJ2-7|TRBV6-4|.
CASPHPGSSYEQYF
TGTGCCAGCCCCCATCCCGGGAGCTCCTACGAGCAGTACTTC
>TRBD2|TRBJ2-1|TRBV20-1|.
CSASSTSGGLRTYNEQFF
TGCAGTGCTAGTTCGACTAGCGGGGGACTCAGGACCTACAATGAGCAGTTCTTC
>TRBD2|TRBJ2-3|TRBV5-1|.
CASSLSPGTSMADTQYF
TGCGCCAGCAGCTTGTCTCCCGGGACTAGCATGGCAGATACGCAGTATTTT
>TRBD1|TRBJ2-3|TRBV7-2|.
CASSLSSAGQGTDTQYF
TGTGCCAGCAGCTTATCCAGCGCAGGACAGGGTACAGATACGCAGTATTTT
>.|TRBJ1-2|TRBV20-1|.
CSAAENYGYTF
TGCAGTGCGGCAGAAAACTATGGCTACACCTTC
>TRBD1|TRBJ2-3|TRBV5-4|.
CASIPGQGQPDTQYF
TGTGCCAGCATCCCGGGACAGGGGCAACCAGATACGCAGTATTTT
>TRBD1|TRBJ2-3|TRBV4-2|few
CASSRLRDRATDTQYF
TGTGCCAGCAGCCGCCTCCGGGACAGGGCCACAGATACGCAGTATTTT
>.|TRBJ2-7|TRBV27|.
CASSLTSNYEQYF
TGTGCCAGCAGTTTAACATCCAACTACGAGCAGTACTTC